Sequencing of this T cell receptor beta chain was carried out in a study of blood T cell repertoires in COVID-19. On the study more broadly: Samples came from the United States, Italy and Spain, spanning acute and convalescent COVID-19. T cells, B-cell-depleted T cells, or PBMCs supplied cDNA or gDNA.

The germline V gene encodes CDR1 SGHVS and CDR2 FNYEAQ. Trimming left V 5 bases short and J 6 bases short, with 17 bases between. CDR3 length: 14 amino acids. Per the original methods: Nucleated cell number was recorded as an estimate derived from reference gene primer amplification. Clones were read by immunoSEQ multiplex PCR, and TCRdb kept only the in-frame ones, dropping some. From that table come the V and J calls and clone size; the DNA was used to work out D and trimming. The sample holds 150,000 to 200,000 clones, 70% to 90% seen once. The sequenced sample was peripheral blood. The chain has TRBV7-6 and TRBJ2-7, with TRBD2 as a possible D gene (5 bases). The TCR originated in a human donor in a cohort sampled during active COVID-19. In DNA, the CDR3 is TGTGCCAGCAGCCCCCGGGGAGAACTTATCGAGCAGTACTTC. This codes for CASSPRGELIEQYF.